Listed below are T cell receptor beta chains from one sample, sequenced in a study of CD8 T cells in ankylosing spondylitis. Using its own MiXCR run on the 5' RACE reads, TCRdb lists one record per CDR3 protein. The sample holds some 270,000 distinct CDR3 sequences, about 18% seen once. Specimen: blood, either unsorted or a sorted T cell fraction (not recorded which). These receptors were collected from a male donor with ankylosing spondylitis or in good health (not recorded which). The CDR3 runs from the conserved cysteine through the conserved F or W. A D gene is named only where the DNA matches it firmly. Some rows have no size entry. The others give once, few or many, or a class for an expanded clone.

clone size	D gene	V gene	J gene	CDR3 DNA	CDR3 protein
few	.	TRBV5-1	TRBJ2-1	TGCGCCAGCAGCTTTTTTGCCTCGGCGGGTAATGAGCAGTTCTTC	CASSFFASAGNEQFF
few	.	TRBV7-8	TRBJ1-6	TGTGCCAGCAGCTTAGACGGTTCACCCCTCCACTTT	CASSLDGSPLHF
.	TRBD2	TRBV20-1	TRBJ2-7	TGCAGTGCTAGCTCGGGGGGGGTATTGGGGTTAATGGGCGAGCAGTACTTC	CSASSGGVLGLMGEQYF
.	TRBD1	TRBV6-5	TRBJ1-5	TGTGCCAGCAGTACTAGACAGGGACCTCAGCCCCAGCATTTT	CASSTRQGPQPQHF
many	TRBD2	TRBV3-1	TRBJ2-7	TGTGCCAGCAGCCAAGATATATCTAGCGGGAAATCCTACGAGCAGTACTTC	CASSQDISSGKSYEQYF
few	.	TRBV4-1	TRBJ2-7	TGCGCCAGCAGCCAAGTCCGTGCGGCCTACGAGCAGTACTTC	CASSQVRAAYEQYF
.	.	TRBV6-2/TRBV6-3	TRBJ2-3	TGTGCCAGCAGTTCCGATACGCAGTATTTT	CASSSDTQYF
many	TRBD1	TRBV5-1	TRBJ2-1	TGCGCCAGCAGCCCCTGGGACAGTGGGGTTGGTGAGCAGTTCTTC	CASSPWDSGVGEQFF
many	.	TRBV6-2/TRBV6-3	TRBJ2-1	TGTGCCAGCAGCTCCTTAGGGGATTACAATGAGCAGTTCTTC	CASSSLGDYNEQFF
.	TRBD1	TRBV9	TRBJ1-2	TGTGCCAGCAGCGCCCCGGGACAGTCTAACTATGGCTACACCTTC	CASSAPGQSNYGYTF
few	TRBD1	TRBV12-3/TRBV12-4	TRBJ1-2	TGTGCCAGCAGTACTCGTTTGCTCAGGGGGCTGGGTTATGGCTACACCTTC	CASSTRLLRGLGYGYTF
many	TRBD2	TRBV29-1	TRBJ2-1	TGCAGCGCTGAAGACCTAGCGGGCTACAATGAGCAGTTCTTC	CSAEDLAGYNEQFF
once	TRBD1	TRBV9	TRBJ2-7	TGTGCCAACAGCCCAAGTGACAGGGGATTCTCCTACGAGCAGTACTTC	CANSPSDRGFSYEQYF
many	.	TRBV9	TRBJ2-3	TGTGCCAGCAGCCCCCGTACAGATACGCAGTATTTT	CASSPRTDTQYF
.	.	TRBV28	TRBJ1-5	TGTGCCAGCAGTTTTGGAGGGGGAAAACAGCCCCAGCATTTT	CASSFGGGKQPQHF
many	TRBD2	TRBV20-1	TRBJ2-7	TGCAGTGCTAGGAGTCTAGCGGCAGCCTACGAGCAGTACTTC	CSARSLAAAYEQYF
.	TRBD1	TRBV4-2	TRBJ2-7	TGTGCCAGCAGCCAAGCAATCTGGACAGGAATCCCCGAGCAGTACTTC	CASSQAIWTGIPEQYF
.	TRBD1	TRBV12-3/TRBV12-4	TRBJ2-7	TGTGCCAGCAGCGCTGGGGGACAGGGGTACGAGCAGTACTTC	CASSAGGQGYEQYF
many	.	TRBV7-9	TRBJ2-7	TGTGCCAGCAGCTCCCGGGACCTCTCCTACGAGCAGTACTTC	CASSSRDLSYEQYF
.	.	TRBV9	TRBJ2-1	TGTGCCAGCAGCGTAGTATCGGGTGGATACAATGAGCAGTTCTTC	CASSVVSGGYNEQFF
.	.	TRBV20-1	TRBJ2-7	TGCAGTGCTAGGGGGGACGACTCCTACGAGCAGTACTTC	CSARGDDSYEQYF
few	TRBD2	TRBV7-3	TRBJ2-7	TGTGCCAGCAGCGCTCTAGCGGGAGGGACGTACGAGCAGTACTTC	CASSALAGGTYEQYF
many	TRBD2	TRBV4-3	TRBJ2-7	TGCGCCAGCAGCCCGACTAGCGGGGCAGCCTACGAGCAGTACTTC	CASSPTSGAAYEQYF
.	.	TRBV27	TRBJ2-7	TGTGCCAGCAGCTTTGACGTGAGCTCCTACGAGCAGTACTTC	CASSFDVSSYEQYF
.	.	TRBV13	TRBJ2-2	TGTGCCAGCAGCACCTTAGAAGCGTCGAACACCGGGGAGCTGTTTTTT	CASSTLEASNTGELFF
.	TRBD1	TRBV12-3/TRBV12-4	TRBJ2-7	TGTGCCAGCACCCTTCCCCTACAGGGGGCCTACGAGCAGTACTTC	CASTLPLQGAYEQYF
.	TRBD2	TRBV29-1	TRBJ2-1	TGCAGCGGACAAGGGCTAGCGGGAGAACTAGGTGAGCAGTTCTTC	CSGQGLAGELGEQFF
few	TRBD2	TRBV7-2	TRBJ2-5	TGTGCCAGCAGCCCTAGCTGGGGGAGGGCCTCGTGGGAGACCCAGTACTTC	CASSPSWGRASWETQYF
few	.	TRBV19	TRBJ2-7	TGTGCCAGTAGTATTGGCGGGGCTGCCCGTTACGAGCAGTACTTC	CASSIGGAARYEQYF
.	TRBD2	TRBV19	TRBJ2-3	TGTGCCAGTAGTACCGGACTAGCGGGGGACACAGATACGCAGTATTTT	CASSTGLAGDTDTQYF
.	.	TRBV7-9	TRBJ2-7	TGTGCCAGCAGCTTAGGACTCGCGGGACAAGCCTACGAGCAGTACTTC	CASSLGLAGQAYEQYF
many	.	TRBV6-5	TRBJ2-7	TGTGCCAGCAGTTACTCGTCCGGGAGTACGACCTACGAGCAGTACTTC	CASSYSSGSTTYEQYF
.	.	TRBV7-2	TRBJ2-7	TGTGCCAGCAGCTTCGAGGGACCTACCTACGAGCAGTACTTC	CASSFEGPTYEQYF
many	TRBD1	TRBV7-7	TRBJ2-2	TGTGCTAGCAGCTTCGGGACAGGGGGCTCCACCGGGGAGCTGTTTTTT	CASSFGTGGSTGELFF
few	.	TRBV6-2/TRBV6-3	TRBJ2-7	TGTGCCACCACCTGGGACCTCGACTACGAGCAGTACTTC	CATTWDLDYEQYF
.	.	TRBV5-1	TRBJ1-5	TGCGCCAGCAGCTTGTGGCCACCCTCCTTAGCCCAGCATTTT	CASSLWPPSLAQHF
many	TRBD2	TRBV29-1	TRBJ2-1	TGCAGCGCCACTAGCGACAATGAGCAGTTCTTC	CSATSDNEQFF
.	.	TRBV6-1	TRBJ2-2	TGTGCCAGCAGTGACGTAGGCACCGGGGAGCTGTTTTTT	CASSDVGTGELFF
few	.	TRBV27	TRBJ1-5	TGTGCCAGCAGTTTAGAGGGGGGGGCTAGCAATCAGCCCCAGCATTTT	CASSLEGGASNQPQHF
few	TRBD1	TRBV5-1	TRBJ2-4	TGCGCCAGCAGCTCGCAGGGGGCGCCCAAAAACATTCAGTACTTC	CASSSQGAPKNIQYF
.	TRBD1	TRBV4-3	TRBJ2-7	TGCGCCAGCAGCCAACAACAGGGGGTCAACTCCTACGAGCAGTACTTC	CASSQQQGVNSYEQYF
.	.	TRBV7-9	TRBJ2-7	TGTGCCAGCAGCTTATCGGAGCAGATCTACGAGCAGTACTTC	CASSLSEQIYEQYF
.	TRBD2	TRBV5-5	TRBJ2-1	TGTGCCAGCAGTCCCGCGCGGCTAGCGGAATACAATGAGCAGTTCTTC	CASSPARLAEYNEQFF
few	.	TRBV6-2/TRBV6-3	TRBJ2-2	TGTGCCAGCAGGAAGGAACCGAACACCGGGGAGCTGTTTTTT	CASRKEPNTGELFF
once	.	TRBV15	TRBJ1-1	TGTGCCACCAGCAGAGTGACGAACACTGAAGCTTTCTTT	CATSRVTNTEAFF
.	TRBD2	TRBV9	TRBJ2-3	TGTGCCAGCAGCGCTGTGGGAGGGCCAGATACGCAGTATTTT	CASSAVGGPDTQYF
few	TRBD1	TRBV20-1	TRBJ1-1	TGCAGTGCTAGTAAGTGGGACAGGAGACCTGAAGCTTTCTTT	CSASKWDRRPEAFF
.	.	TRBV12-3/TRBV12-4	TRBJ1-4	TGTGCCAGCAGTCCCGTCCGGTCTCCTAATGAAAAACTGTTTTTT	CASSPVRSPNEKLFF
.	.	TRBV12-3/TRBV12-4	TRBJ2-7	TGTGCCAGCAGTTTCTTTGACTACGAGCAGTACTTC	CASSFFDYEQYF